This T cell receptor beta chain was captured in a study of CD8+ T cells in alopecia areata. Turning to the study itself: Once tofacitinib had been taken for 6 to 18 months, 6 months off drug followed.

RNA, once extracted, was reverse transcribed into cDNA for use as the sequencing template. The table came from immunoSEQ multiplex PCR; TCRdb's copy has only in-frame clones and leaves some out. Counted here are some 200,000 clones, roughly 62% occurring once; the ten biggest clones make up roughly 12%. Findings of the study overall: Treatment with tofacitinib significantly lowered scalp clonality and reduced expanded CD8+ clones among the top 100. Because one nonresponder was included, the link of baseline CD8+ expansion to response is considered uncertain.

Concerning this clone itself: Its antigen is currently unknown.

Specified treatment: oral pan-JAK inhibitor, 5-10 mg twice daily. From alopecia areata patients, lesional scalp punch biopsies and peripheral blood were collected. Between the trimmed V and J ends, which lost 3 bases and 5 bases, there was a span of 14 bases. This CDR3 is built from 14 residues. Germline CDR1 and CDR2: MNHEY and SMNVEV (reference sequence). The sequence came from a human donor with alopecia areata. This sample comprised CD8+ T cells sorted from blood, obtained at week 24, from a patient treated with tofacitinib. The chain combines TRBV27 with TRBJ2-7; D is tentatively TRBD1 or TRBD2 (5 bases each). CDR3 in amino acids: CASSFQGEIHEQYF. CDR3 bases: TGTGCCAGCAGTTTTCAGGGAGAGATTCACGAGCAGTACTTC.